These 20 T cell receptor beta chains share one sample of origin, sequenced in a study of blood T cells in healthy people across ages. PCR was performed a second time for roughly 7 to 11 cycles using a sample-barcoded 5' primer and a J-beta primer mix. Via MiXCR, TCRdb re-called the 5' RACE reads, giving one row per CDR3 protein. There are approximately 670,000 distinct CDR3 sequences in the sample; approximately 40% occur only once, and around 32% lies in the top ten. Input material: blood. The receptors were gathered from an elderly man in good health.

The rearrangement joins TRBV18 to TRBJ2-3; weak D call: TRBD1 (5 bases). Germline CDR1 and CDR2: KGHSH and LQKENI. The V end was cut by 6 bases, the J end by 2 bases, with 15 bases between. This CDR3 is built from 15 residues. CDR3 residues: CASSTWGENTDTQYF. The CDR3 DNA follows: TGTGCCAGCTCGACCTGGGGCGAAAACACAGATACGCAGTATTTT. Looking up the rest from reference TRBV18 and TRBJ2-3 gives the full variable domain: NAGVMQNPRHLVRRRGQEARLRCSPMKGHSHVYWYRQLPEEGLKFMVYLQKENIIDESGMPKERFSAEFPKEGPSILRIQQVVRGDSAAYFCASSTWGENTDTQYFGPGTRLTVL.

The chain has TRBV20-1 and TRBJ2-1; no clear D. The germline V and J ends were trimmed by 6 bases and 0 bases, with 15 bases remaining between them. CDR1 DFQATT and CDR2 SNEGSKA come from the germline V gene (reference sequence). The CDR3 has 15 residues. CDR3 sequence reads: CSAQSTQSSYNEQFF. CDR3 coding DNA: TGCAGTGCCCAATCCACACAAAGCTCCTACAATGAGCAGTTCTTC.

V and J are TRBV11-2 and TRBJ2-3, with D hard to call. V dropped 0 bases and J dropped 3 bases, with 7 bases sitting between them. The CDR3 loop spans 14 amino acids. Germline V gene data show CDR1 as SGHAT and CDR2 as FQNNGV. CDR3 coding DNA: TGTGCCAGCAGCTTAGATTTAGTGACAGATACGCAGTATTTT. Its protein is CASSLDLVTDTQYF.

The rearrangement joins TRBV6-2 or TRBV6-3 to TRBJ1-5; D is ambiguous. The V gene's germline CDR1 is MNHEY and CDR2 SVGEGT. Between the trimmed V and J ends, which lost 4 bases and 6 bases, there was a span of 16 bases. The CDR3 extends over 15 amino acids. The CDR3 sequence: CASSSSKGMSQPQHF. In DNA form, the CDR3 reads TGTGCCAGCAGTTCCAGTAAGGGTATGAGTCAGCCCCAGCATTTT.

The chain combines TRBV9 with TRBJ1-1, with D uncertain. Germline CDR1 and CDR2: SGDLS and YYNGEE. Trimming removed 5 bases from V and 0 bases from J, with 11 bases in between. The CDR3 is 14 residues long. The CDR3 sequence: CASSLSVLNTEAFF. The CDR3 nucleotides read TGTGCCAGCAGTTTATCAGTCCTGAACACTGAAGCTTTCTTT.

This clonotype has more than one count but fewer than ten. This chain connects TRBV11-2 to TRBJ1-1; D ambiguous. Germline V gives CDR1 SGHAT, CDR2 FQNNGV. Trimming removed 2 bases from V and 6 bases from J, with 10 bases in between. The CDR3 extends over 13 amino acids. The CDR3 coding sequence is TGTGCCAGCAGCTTACTAGCCCGGGCTGAAGCTTTCTTT. Protein sequence: CASSLLARAEAFF.

The chain uses TRBV29-1 and TRBJ2-7; D ambiguous. There are 12 residues in the CDR3. Per the germline V gene, CDR1 is SQVTM and CDR2 is ANQGSEA. With 4 bases removed from V and 2 bases from J, the gap between germline ends came to 9 bases. CDR3 amino acids: CSVGIGTYEQYF. The DNA of the CDR3 is TGCAGCGTTGGGATAGGGACCTACGAGCAGTACTTC.

CDR3 sequence (DNA): TGTGCCAGCAGCCCACGCCATGGGGTTGGTACAGATACGCAGTATTTT. Translated, it gives CASSPRHGVGTDTQYF. The chain joins TRBV7-2 to TRBJ2-3; D gene uncertain. The ends were cut back, 5 bases at V and 3 bases at J, with 18 bases in the middle. Per germline, CDR1 SGHTA and CDR2 FQGNSA. The CDR3 has 16 residues.

The V call is TRBV9, the J call TRBJ2-1, with TRBD2 identical over 12 bases. Trimming removed 3 bases from V and 4 bases from J; junction bases left unmatched: 5. Germline CDR1 reads SGDLS; CDR2 reads YYNGEE. The CDR3 runs to 16 residues. CDR3 protein: CASSGTSGGPYNEQFF. The CDR3, as DNA: TGTGCCAGCAGCGGTACTAGCGGGGGGCCTTACAATGAGCAGTTCTTC. The full variable domain, rest sourced from reference TRBV9 and TRBJ2-1, is DSGVTQTPKHLITATGQRVTLRCSPRSGDLSVYWYQQSLDQGLQFLIQYYNGEERAKGNILERFSAQQFPDLHSELNLSSLELGDSALYFCASSGTSGGPYNEQFFGPGTRLTVL.

The table lists this clonotype with a count of one. V usage is TRBV11-2 and J usage is TRBJ1-1, with TRBD1 matching over 11 bases. The CDR3 totals 16 residues. V trimming: 1 base; J trimming: 6 bases; junction bases outside the gene matches: 7. The germline gives CDR1 SGHAT, CDR2 FQNNGV. This chain's CDR3 is CASSLGPGQGAAEAFF. The CDR3, as DNA: TGTGCCAGCAGCTTAGGCCCCGGACAGGGGGCGGCTGAAGCTTTCTTT.

This chain connects TRBV20-1 to TRBJ2-7, with D possibly TRBD2 on 5 matching bases. The J call may be faulty, since TRBJ2-5 better matches the DNA end. Germline lookup yields CDR1 DFQATT and CDR2 SNEGSKA (reference sequence). There are 12 residues in the CDR3. This CDR3 reads CSARYRRETQYF. The CDR3 DNA follows: TGCAGTGCTAGATATAGGAGGGAGACCCAGTACTTC.

Regarding this clonotype: This may come from a read error, since a much larger clone is one base off. The genes are TRBV4-2 and TRBJ1-1; D is ambiguous. The CDR3 extends over 16 amino acids. Between the trimmed V and J ends, which lost 1 base and 0 bases, there was a span of 12 bases. The germline CDR1 and CDR2 sequences are LGHNA and YNFKEQ. This chain's CDR3 is CASSQAQWALNTEAFF. The CDR3 DNA is TGTGCCAGCAGCCAAGCACAGTGGGCCTTGAACACTGAAGCTTTCTTT.

The chain employs TRBV29-1 and TRBJ2-2; 10 nucleotides match TRBD2. Unmatched junction bases numbered 6, after V lost 5 bases and J lost 3 bases. The CDR3 is 15 amino acids. Germline V gene data show CDR1 as SQVTM and CDR2 as ANQGSEA. The CDR3 sequence is CSVRGTSAYTGELFF. The CDR3 bases are TGCAGCGTTCGGGGGACTAGCGCTTACACCGGGGAGCTGTTTTTT.

In nucleotides, the CDR3 is TGTGCCAGCAGTTCGTACAGGGGCGCGAAGGAAAAACTGTTTTTT. It encodes CASSSYRGAKEKLFF. V usage is TRBV28 and J usage is TRBJ1-4; 7 bases are a match to TRBD1. V shed 4 bases and J 8 bases; nucleotides not matched to a gene: 10. Germline loops: CDR1 MDHEN, CDR2 SYDVKM. The CDR3 has 15 residues. The full variable domain, completed using reference TRBV28 and TRBJ1-4, is DVKVTQSSRYLVKRTGEKVFLECVQDMDHENMFWYRQDPGLGLRLIYFSYDVKMKEKGDIPEGYSVSREKKERFSLILESASTNQTSMYLCASSSYRGAKEKLFFGSGTQLSVL.

This clonotype was counted at least ten times. The V call is TRBV15, the J call TRBJ2-2; 10 bases are shared with TRBD2. Germline V CDR1 and CDR2: LNHNV, YYDKDF (reference sequence). Trimming cost V 0 bases and J 6 bases; bases outside gene matches: 10. This CDR3 comprises 18 residues. For the CDR3, the DNA is TGTGCCACCAGCAGAGATCTCGAAGAGCGGGAGGGCCCCGGGGAGCTGTTTTTT. Translation: CATSRDLEEREGPGELFF.

This clonotype was found many times. The V call is TRBV29-1, the J call TRBJ2-5; tentatively, D is TRBD1 (7 bases). Germline V gives CDR1 SQVTM, CDR2 ANQGSEA. There are 12 residues in the CDR3. V was clipped by 1 base and J by 5 bases, with 8 bases between them. Here the CDR3 reads CSVEAGGETQYF. CDR3 sequence (DNA): TGCAGCGTTGAAGCAGGGGGGGAGACCCAGTACTTC.

This clonotype has only a few counts. The junction does not match germline at one end; this may be a read error. The chain combines TRBV7-8 with TRBJ2-1, with TRBD1 matching 10 bases. CDR3 length equals 14 residues. Germline CDR1 is SGHVS and CDR2 is FQNEAQ. CDR3 residues: CASRRGQGYSEQFF. In nucleotides, the CDR3 is TGTGCCAGCAGACGGGGACAGGGGTACAGTGAGCAGTTCTTC. Looking up the rest from reference TRBV7-8 and TRBJ2-1 gives the full variable domain: GAGVSQSPRYKVAKRGQDVALRCDPISGHVSLFWYQQALGQGPEFLTYFQNEAQLDKSGLPSDRFFAERPEGSVSTLKIQRTQQEDSAVYLCASRRGQGYSEQFFGPGTRLTVL.

The V gene is TRBV7-2, the J gene TRBJ2-5; D might be TRBD1 or TRBD2, each matching 6 bases. The germline V gene has CDR1 SGHTA and CDR2 FQGNSA. Trimming took off 1 base at V and 5 bases at J, with 14 bases between the two ends. The CDR3 has 15 residues. The CDR3 protein is CASSLEGGPEETQYF. The CDR3 nucleotides are TGTGCCAGCAGCTTAGAGGGGGGACCCGAGGAGACCCAGTACTTC.

The table lists this clonotype with a few counts. The chain uses TRBV9 and TRBJ1-2, with TRBD1 identical over 8 bases. There are 15 residues in the CDR3. CDR1 is SGDLS and CDR2 is YYNGEE in the germline V gene. V was pared by 4 bases and J by 0 bases, with 5 bases of the junction left unmatched. DNA of the CDR3: TGTGCCAGCAGCCCAGGGGGCTCAGCTAACTATGGCTACACCTTC. This translates into CASSPGGSANYGYTF.

J is TRBJ2-7 and V is TRBV7-9; D perhaps matches TRBD1 (5 bases). V was clipped by 5 bases and J by 3 bases, with 14 bases between them. Per the germline V gene, CDR1 is SEHNR and CDR2 is FQNEAQ (reference sequence). The CDR3 has 14 amino acids. DNA of the CDR3: TGTGCCAGCAGCCTCCAGGGTGTCAGCTACGAGCAGTACTTC. Protein product: CASSLQGVSYEQYF.